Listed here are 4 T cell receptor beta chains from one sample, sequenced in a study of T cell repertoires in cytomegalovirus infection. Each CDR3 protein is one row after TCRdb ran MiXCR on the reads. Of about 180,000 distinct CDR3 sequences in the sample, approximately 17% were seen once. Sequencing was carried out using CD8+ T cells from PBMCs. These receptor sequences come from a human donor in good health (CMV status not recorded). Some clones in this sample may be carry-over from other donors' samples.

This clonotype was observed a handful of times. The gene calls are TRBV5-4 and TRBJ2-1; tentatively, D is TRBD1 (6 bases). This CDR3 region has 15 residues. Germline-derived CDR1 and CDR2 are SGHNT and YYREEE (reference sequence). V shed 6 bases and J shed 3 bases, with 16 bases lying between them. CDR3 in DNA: TGTGCCAGCAACCTGGGACATTCCCTCTACAATGAGCAGTTCTTC. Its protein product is CASNLGHSLYNEQFF.

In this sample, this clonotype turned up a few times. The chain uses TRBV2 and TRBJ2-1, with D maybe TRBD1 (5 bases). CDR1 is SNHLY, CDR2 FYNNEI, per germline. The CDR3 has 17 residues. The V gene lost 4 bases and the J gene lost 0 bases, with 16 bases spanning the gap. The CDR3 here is CASSVGQRTSSYNEQFF. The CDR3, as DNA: TGTGCCAGCAGTGTGGGGCAGCGCACGAGCTCCTACAATGAGCAGTTCTTC.

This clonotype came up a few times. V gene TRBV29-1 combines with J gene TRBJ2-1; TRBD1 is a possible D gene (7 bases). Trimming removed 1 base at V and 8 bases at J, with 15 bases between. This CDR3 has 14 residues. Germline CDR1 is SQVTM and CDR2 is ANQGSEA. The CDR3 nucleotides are TGCAGCGTTGAAGGGGAGGACAGGCCCCATGAGCAGTTCTTC. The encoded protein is CSVEGEDRPHEQFF.

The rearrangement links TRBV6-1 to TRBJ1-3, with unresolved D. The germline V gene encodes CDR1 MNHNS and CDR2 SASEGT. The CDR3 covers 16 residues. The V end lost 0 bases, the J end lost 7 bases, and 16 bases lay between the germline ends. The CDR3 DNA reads TGTGCCAGCAGTGAAGCGCGGTGGACGGGAAGGAACACCATATATTTT. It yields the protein CASSEARWTGRNTIYF.